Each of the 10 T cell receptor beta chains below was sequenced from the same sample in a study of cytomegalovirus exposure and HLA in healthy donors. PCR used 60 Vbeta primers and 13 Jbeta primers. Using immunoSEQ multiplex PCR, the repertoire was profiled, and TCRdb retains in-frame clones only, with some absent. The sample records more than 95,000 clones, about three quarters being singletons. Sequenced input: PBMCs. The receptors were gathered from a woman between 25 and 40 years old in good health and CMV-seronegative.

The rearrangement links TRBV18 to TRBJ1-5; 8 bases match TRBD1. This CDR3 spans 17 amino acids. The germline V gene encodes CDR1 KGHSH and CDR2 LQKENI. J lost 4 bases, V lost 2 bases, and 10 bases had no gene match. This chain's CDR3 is CASSPFDRGLGNQPQHF. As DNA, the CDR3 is TGTGCCAGCTCACCATTCGACAGGGGCCTTGGGAATCAGCCCCAGCATTTT.

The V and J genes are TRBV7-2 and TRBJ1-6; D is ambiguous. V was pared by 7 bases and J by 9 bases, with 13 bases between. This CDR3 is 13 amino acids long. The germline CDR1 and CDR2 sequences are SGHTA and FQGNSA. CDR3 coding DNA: TGTGCCAGCACCCCTTTTCATAGTTCACCCCTCCACTTT. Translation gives CASTPFHSSPLHF.

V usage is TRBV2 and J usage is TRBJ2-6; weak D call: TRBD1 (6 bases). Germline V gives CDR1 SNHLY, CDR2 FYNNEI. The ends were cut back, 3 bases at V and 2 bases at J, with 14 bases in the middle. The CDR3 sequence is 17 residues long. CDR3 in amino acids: CASSDNPNRAGANVLTF. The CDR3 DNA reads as TGTGCCAGCAGTGATAACCCCAACAGGGCTGGGGCCAACGTCCTGACTTTC.

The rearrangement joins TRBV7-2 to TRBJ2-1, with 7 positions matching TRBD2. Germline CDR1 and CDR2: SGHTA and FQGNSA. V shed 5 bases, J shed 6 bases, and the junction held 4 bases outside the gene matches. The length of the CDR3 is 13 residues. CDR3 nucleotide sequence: TGTGCCAGCAGCACAGCGGGGATCAATGAGCAGTTCTTC. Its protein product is CASSTAGINEQFF.

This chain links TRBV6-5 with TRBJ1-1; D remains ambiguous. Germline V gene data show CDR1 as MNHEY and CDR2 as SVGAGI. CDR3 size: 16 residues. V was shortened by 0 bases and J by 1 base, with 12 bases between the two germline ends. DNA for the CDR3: TGTGCCAGCAGTTACTCGATATGGCGGGAGAACACTGAAGCTTTCTTT. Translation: CASSYSIWRENTEAFF.

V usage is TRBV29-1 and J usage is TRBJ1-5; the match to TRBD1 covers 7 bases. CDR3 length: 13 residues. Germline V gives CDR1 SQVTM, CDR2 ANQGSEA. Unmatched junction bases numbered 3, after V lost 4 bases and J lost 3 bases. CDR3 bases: TGCAGCGTTGGGACAGGTACCAATCAGCCCCAGCATTTT. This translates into CSVGTGTNQPQHF.

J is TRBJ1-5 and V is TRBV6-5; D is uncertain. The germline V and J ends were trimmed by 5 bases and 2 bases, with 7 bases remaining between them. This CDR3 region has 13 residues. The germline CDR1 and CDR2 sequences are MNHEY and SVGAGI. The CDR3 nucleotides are TGTGCCAGCAGTCCCTGGCGCAATCAGCCCCAGCATTTT. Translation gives CASSPWRNQPQHF.

Written as DNA, the CDR3 is TGTGCCAGCTCACCAAGGAAGGGGGCAACCTACGAGCAGTACTTC. Protein: CASSPRKGATYEQYF. This chain links TRBV18 with TRBJ2-7; 7 nucleotides agree with TRBD1. The CDR3 sequence is 15 residues long. Looked up from germline, CDR1 is KGHSH and CDR2 is LQKENI. With V trimmed by 2 bases and J by 2 bases, 6 bases remained unmatched.

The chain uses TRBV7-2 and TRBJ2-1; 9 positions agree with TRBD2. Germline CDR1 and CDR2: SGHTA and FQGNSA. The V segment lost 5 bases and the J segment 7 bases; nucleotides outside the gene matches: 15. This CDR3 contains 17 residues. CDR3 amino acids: CASSPPKGGLAKNEQFF. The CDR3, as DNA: TGTGCCAGCAGCCCTCCCAAGGGGGGACTAGCTAAAAATGAGCAGTTCTTC. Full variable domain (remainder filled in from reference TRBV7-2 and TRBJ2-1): GAGVSQSPSNKVTEKGKDVELRCDPISGHTALYWYRQSLGQGLEFLIYFQGNSAPDKSGLPSDRFSAERTGGSVSTLTIQRTQQEDSAVYLCASSPPKGGLAKNEQFFGPGTRLTVL.

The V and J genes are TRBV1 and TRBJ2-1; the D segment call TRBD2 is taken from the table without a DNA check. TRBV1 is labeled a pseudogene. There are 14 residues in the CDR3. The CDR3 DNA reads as TGCACCAGCAGCCATGTCGTTCACCCGGGGGAGCAGTTCTTC. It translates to CTSSHVVHPGEQFF.